This T cell receptor (beta chain) comes out of a study of radiation and T cells in renal cell carcinoma. Study at large: Nephrectomy followed 15 Gy stereotactic body radiation by 4 weeks. Study observations and caveats: Baseline intratumoral clonotype presence is unknown without pretreatment biopsies. In blood, top tumor clones expanded by 2 weeks, shrinking by 4.

Indicated time point: baseline pretreatment blood. The treatment is: 15 Gy SBRT to primary tumor, nephrectomy 4 weeks later. This renal cell carcinoma was of the clear cell type. The CDR3 consists of 16 residues. The germline V gene has CDR1 ENHRY and CDR2 SYGVKD. Trimming cost V 2 bases and J 2 bases, with 15 bases left between them. With regard to this clone: Its target is not known.

The protocol was immunoSEQ multiplex PCR, while the TCRdb copy is restricted to in-frame clones and leaves out a portion. In the table there are about 150,000 clones, roughly 88% of which are singletons. The input for sequencing was blood, taken from a patient whose treatment included radiotherapy and nephrectomy. This sequence joins TRBV10-3 and TRBJ1-1; D is possibly TRBD1 (5 bases). The clonotype comes from a woman aged 45 to 65 with renal cell carcinoma. DNA for the CDR3: TGTGCCATCAGTGAGAGCGGGGGAGTAGGCAACACTGAAGCTTTCTTT. Its translation: CAISESGGVGNTEAFF.